This is a list of T cell receptor beta chains from one sample in a study of cytomegalovirus exposure and HLA in healthy donors. TCRdb keeps only in-frame clones here, not all; method: immunoSEQ multiplex PCR. The sample lists around 200,000 clones, over 75% seen once, with roughly 10% in the top ten. Sequencing used PBMCs. These receptors came from a woman aged 45-60 years in good health and CMV-seropositive. Both conserved end residues are part of each CDR3. A D gene is named only where the DNA matches it firmly. Clone size is given for some rows only: seen once, a few or many times, or a class if the clone is expanded.

j_call d_call v_call clone_size cdr3_aa cdr3_nt
TRBJ1-1 TRBD1 TRBV10-3 few CAIRGQGENTEAFF TGTGCCATCAGGGGACAGGGGGAGAACACTGAAGCTTTCTTT
TRBJ2-7 - TRBV4-3 - CASSQNWGDSYEQYF TGCGCCAGCAGCCAAAATTGGGGGGACTCCTACGAGCAGTACTTC
TRBJ1-1 - TRBV11-2 - CASSLDSGTEAFF TGTGCCAGCAGCTTAGACAGTGGCACTGAAGCTTTCTTT
TRBJ2-7 TRBD2 TRBV11-2 - CASSLELAGGGGEQYF TGTGCCAGCAGCTTAGAACTAGCGGGGGGCGGTGGAGAGCAGTACTTC
TRBJ2-1 - TRBV6-1 - CASRRQAEQFF TGTGCCAGCAGAAGACAGGCCGAGCAGTTCTTC
TRBJ1-4 - TRBV7-8 - CASSFGGKLFF TGTGCCAGCAGCTTCGGTGGAAAACTGTTTTTT
TRBJ1-2 - TRBV7-2 - CASSPAGTPNYGYTF TGTGCCAGCAGTCCAGCAGGGACTCCTAACTATGGCTACACCTTC
TRBJ2-7 TRBD1 TRBV10-3 once CAISLDRGPYEQYF TGTGCCATCAGCCTGGACAGGGGTCCCTACGAGCAGTACTTC
TRBJ1-2 TRBD1 TRBV15 - CATSRDLSGTGVYGYTF TGTGCCACCAGCAGAGATTTATCCGGGACAGGGGTCTATGGCTACACCTTC
TRBJ2-5 - TRBV7-2 - CASSFTGLQETQYF TGTGCCAGCAGCTTCACAGGCCTCCAAGAGACCCAGTACTTC
TRBJ1-5 - TRBV9 - CASSVSGASNQPQHF TGTGCCAGCAGCGTTTCAGGGGCTAGCAATCAGCCCCAGCATTTT
TRBJ1-2 - TRBV27 - CASSLMQGYYGYTF TGTGCCAGCAGTTTAATGCAGGGGTACTATGGCTACACCTTC
TRBJ2-7 - TRBV28 - CASTSVGGLSRYEQYF TGTGCCAGCACGTCTGTCGGGGGGCTCTCTCGGTACGAGCAGTACTTC
TRBJ2-5 TRBD2 TRBV5-1 - CASSLSGGALETQYF TGCGCCAGCAGCCTTAGCGGGGGGGCCCTAGAGACCCAGTACTTC
TRBJ2-3 TRBD1 TRBV15 - CATSRDGGQGARGDTQYF TGTGCCACCAGCAGAGATGGGGGACAGGGGGCTCGAGGAGATACGCAGTATTTT
TRBJ1-1 - TRBV2 - CATREQGGSTEAFF TGTGCCACCAGGGAACAGGGAGGTAGCACTGAAGCTTTCTTT
TRBJ2-1 TRBD2 TRBV7-8 - CASSLGTSGGPEQFF TGTGCCAGCAGCTTGGGGACTAGCGGGGGGCCTGAGCAGTTCTTC
TRBJ1-2 TRBD1 TRBV2 - CASSPDRDLNYGYTF TGTGCCAGCAGCCCGGACAGGGACCTTAACTATGGCTACACCTTC
TRBJ2-7 TRBD1 TRBV5-1 - CASSFPRQGALYEQYF TGCGCCAGCAGCTTTCCTCGACAGGGGGCCCTCTACGAGCAGTACTTC
TRBJ1-4 - TRBV2 - CASSLSAGGNEKLFF TGTGCCAGCAGTCTTAGTGCTGGGGGGAATGAAAAACTGTTTTTT
TRBJ1-2 - TRBV7-2 once CASSLERPHGRYGYTF TGTGCCAGCAGCTTAGAGCGGCCCCATGGCCGCTATGGCTACACCTTC
TRBJ1-2 TRBD1 TRBV6-6 - CASSYLGQPLNYGYTF TGTGCCAGCAGTTACTTGGGACAGCCGCTTAACTATGGCTACACCTTC
TRBJ2-1 TRBD1 TRBV7-8 - CASSPTGAFQFF TGTGCCAGCAGCCCGACAGGGGCTTTCCAGTTCTTC
TRBJ2-7 - TRBV4-3 - CASSLDSSYEQYF TGCGCCAGCAGCCTGGACTCCTCCTACGAGCAGTACTTC
TRBJ2-5 - TRBV7-2 - CASSPRRAGIQETQYF TGTGCCAGCAGCCCCCGGAGGGCCGGCATTCAAGAGACCCAGTACTTC
TRBJ1-5 TRBD1 TRBV6-6 - CASSKGQGGSNQPQHF TGTGCCAGCAGTAAGGGACAGGGAGGAAGCAATCAGCCCCAGCATTTT
TRBJ1-4 - TRBV19 - CASSIVTTGIEKLFF TGTGCCAGTAGTATAGTGACAACAGGTATTGAAAAACTGTTTTTT
TRBJ2-1 TRBD1 TRBV7-3 - CASSLGQAGNEQFF TGTGCCAGCAGCTTGGGACAGGCGGGCAATGAGCAGTTCTTC
TRBJ2-7 - TRBV5-6 few CASSLMLRQVYEQYF TGTGCCAGCAGCTTGATGCTTCGGCAGGTCTACGAGCAGTACTTC
TRBJ2-1 TRBD2 TRBV12-5 - CASGLFQLAGVHNEQFF TGTGCTAGTGGCCTTTTTCAACTAGCGGGGGTTCACAATGAGCAGTTCTTC
TRBJ1-5 - TRBV9 - CASSQGVSNQPQHF TGTGCCAGCAGCCAAGGAGTTAGCAATCAGCCCCAGCATTTT
TRBJ2-3 - TRBV5-8 - CASSSTPGTQYF TGTGCCAGCAGCTCTACCCCCGGTACGCAGTATTTT
TRBJ2-5 - TRBV7-9 - CASSFPTNRQWAQETQYF TGTGCCAGCAGCTTCCCTACCAACCGACAGTGGGCACAAGAGACCCAGTACTTC
TRBJ1-1 - TRBV7-2 - CASSTLQGLGTEAFF TGTGCCAGCAGCACCTTACAGGGATTGGGCACTGAAGCTTTCTTT
TRBJ1-1 TRBD1 TRBV7-8 - CASSPRGRGTTEAFF TGTGCCAGCAGCCCTCGAGGCAGGGGGACCACTGAAGCTTTCTTT
TRBJ2-1 TRBD1 TRBV29-1 - CSVVSGQGRYEQFF TGCAGCGTTGTATCAGGACAGGGCCGCTATGAGCAGTTCTTC
TRBJ1-5 - TRBV2 - CASIQTGPGQPQHF TGTGCCAGCATACAAACAGGGCCGGGGCAGCCCCAGCATTTT
TRBJ1-1 - TRBV18 few CATRTSSTNTEAFF TGTGCCACCCGAACGAGTAGCACGAACACTGAAGCTTTCTTT
TRBJ1-4 TRBD1 TRBV19 few CASRNSGTGDEKLFF TGTGCCAGTAGGAACTCCGGGACAGGGGATGAAAAACTGTTTTTT
TRBJ1-3 - TRBV5-1 - CASSPTGNTIYF TGCGCCAGCAGCCCTACGGGAAACACCATATATTTT